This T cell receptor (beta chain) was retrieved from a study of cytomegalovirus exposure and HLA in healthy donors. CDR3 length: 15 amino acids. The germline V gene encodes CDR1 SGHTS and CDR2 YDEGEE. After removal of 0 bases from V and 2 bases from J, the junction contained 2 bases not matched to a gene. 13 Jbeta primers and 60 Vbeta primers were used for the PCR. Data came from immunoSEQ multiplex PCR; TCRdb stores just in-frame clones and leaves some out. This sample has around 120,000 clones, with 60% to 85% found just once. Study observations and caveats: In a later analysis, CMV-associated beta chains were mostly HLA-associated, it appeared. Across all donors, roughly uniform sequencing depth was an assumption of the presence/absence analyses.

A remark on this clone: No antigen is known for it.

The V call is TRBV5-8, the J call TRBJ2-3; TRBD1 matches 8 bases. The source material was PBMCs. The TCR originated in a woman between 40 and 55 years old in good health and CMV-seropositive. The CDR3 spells CASSLGQGTTDTQYF. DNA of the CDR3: TGTGCCAGCAGCTTGGGACAGGGGACCACAGATACGCAGTATTTT.